The rows below give T cell receptor beta chains drawn from one sample of a study of human T cells and chemical hapten exposure. Each CDR3 protein gets one entry after TCRdb re-called the RACE reads with MiXCR. The sample lists about 65,000 distinct CDR3 sequences, roughly 6.6% seen once, with 3% to 4% in the top ten. Specimen: whole blood. The receptors shown here come from a female donor in good health. Some clones in this sample may be carry-over from other donors' samples. The CDR3 runs from the conserved cysteine through the conserved F or W. The order of the fields is V gene, clone size, J gene, D gene, CDR3 length, CDR3 DNA, CDR3 protein. The D gene is left open where the match is weak. The size of a clone is reported for some rows only, either as once, few or many, or as a class for expanded clones.

TRBV2	many	TRBJ2-7	NA	15	TGTGCCAGCAGTGAAGCGCTTCCCAAGTCCTACGAGCAGTACTTC	CASSEALPKSYEQYF
TRBV7-2	few	TRBJ1-1	NA	14	TGTGCCAGCAGTGGCCAGTCGGGGCCCACTGAAGCTTTCTTT	CASSGQSGPTEAFF
TRBV6-6	NA	TRBJ2-1	NA	16	TGTGCCAGCAGTGACCCTGCCAGGGTAGCCTACAATGAGCAGTTCTTC	CASSDPARVAYNEQFF
TRBV28	many	TRBJ1-1	NA	13	TGTGCCAGCAGTTTAAAGGGGAACACTGAAGCTTTCTTT	CASSLKGNTEAFF
TRBV7-2	NA	TRBJ1-5	NA	16	TGTGCCAGCAGCTTAGCAAGGACAGCCCTCAATCAGCCCCAGCATTTT	CASSLARTALNQPQHF
TRBV28	NA	TRBJ1-4	NA	15	TGTGCCAGCAGTTTATCGGGGAAGGGGTTTGAAAAACTGTTTTTT	CASSLSGKGFEKLFF
TRBV2	few	TRBJ2-5	TRBD1	15	TGTGCCAGCAGTACCGACAGGGGGACCAAAGAGACCCAGTACTTC	CASSTDRGTKETQYF
TRBV2	many	TRBJ1-6	NA	15	TGTGCCAGCAGTTTTGGGGGGGCCTATAATTCACCCCTCCACTTT	CASSFGGAYNSPLHF
TRBV4-3	few	TRBJ1-4	NA	17	TGCGCCAGCAGCCCAACCCTTTTTTCGGGGAGTAATGAAAAACTGTTTTTT	CASSPTLFSGSNEKLFF
TRBV28	NA	TRBJ2-7	TRBD1	14	TGTGCCAGCAGTATTTTGACAGGGGAGTACGAGCAGTACTTC	CASSILTGEYEQYF